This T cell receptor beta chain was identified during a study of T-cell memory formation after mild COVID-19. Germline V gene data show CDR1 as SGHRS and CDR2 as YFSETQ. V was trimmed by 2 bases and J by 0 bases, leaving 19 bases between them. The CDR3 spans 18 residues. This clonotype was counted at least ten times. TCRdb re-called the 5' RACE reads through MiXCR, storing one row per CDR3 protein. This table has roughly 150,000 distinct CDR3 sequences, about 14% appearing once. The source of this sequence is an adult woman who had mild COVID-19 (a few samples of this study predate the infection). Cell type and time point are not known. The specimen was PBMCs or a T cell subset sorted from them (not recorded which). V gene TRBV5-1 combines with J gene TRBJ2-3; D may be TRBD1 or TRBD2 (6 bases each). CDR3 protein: CASSFNPWGAASTDTQYF. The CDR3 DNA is TGCGCCAGCAGCTTCAATCCGTGGGGGGCCGCAAGCACAGATACGCAGTATTTT. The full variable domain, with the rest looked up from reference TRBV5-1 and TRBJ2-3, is KAGVTQTPRYLIKTRGQQVTLSCSPISGHRSVSWYQQTPGQGLQFLFEYFSETQRNKGNFPGRFSGRQFSNSRSEMNVSTLELGDSALYLCASSFNPWGAASTDTQYFGPGTRLTVL.